The 29 T cell receptor beta chains reported below all come from one sample, sequenced in a study of blood T cell repertoires in COVID-19. Data came from immunoSEQ multiplex PCR; TCRdb stores just in-frame clones and leaves some out. The data hold 140,000 to 150,000 clones, with under 85% observed a single time. The sequenced sample was peripheral blood. The receptors originated from a man aged 50-59 years with active or convalescent COVID-19.

The CDR3, as DNA: TGTGCCAGCAGGTCGGGACTAGCGAGTTACAATGAGCAGTTCTTC. This encodes CASRSGLASYNEQFF. The rearrangement links TRBV27 to TRBJ2-1, with 10 bases aligning to TRBD2. This CDR3 comprises 15 residues. V shed 6 bases, J shed 4 bases, and the junction held 6 bases outside the gene matches. Germline V gene sequence: CDR1 MNHEY, CDR2 SMNVEV (reference sequence).

This chain connects TRBV5-1 to TRBJ2-7; 7 bases agree with TRBD2. The CDR3 sequence is 14 residues long. CDR1 and CDR2 from the germline V gene are SGHRS and YFSETQ. The J segment lost 3 bases and the V segment lost 1 base, leaving 4 bases of the junction unmatched. The chain's CDR3 is CASSLIGGSYEQYF. CDR3 sequence (DNA): TGCGCCAGCAGCTTGATAGGCGGGAGCTACGAGCAGTACTTC.

The rearrangement links TRBV5-1 to TRBJ2-1; 8 nucleotides agree with TRBD1. Unmatched junction bases numbered 10, after V lost 4 bases and J lost 4 bases. The CDR3 extends over 16 amino acids. Germline assignment: CDR1 SGHRS and CDR2 YFSETQ. CDR3 residues: CASSGGGTGYYNEQFF. CDR3 in DNA: TGCGCCAGCAGCGGGGGTGGGACAGGATATTACAATGAGCAGTTCTTC.

This chain uses TRBV27 with TRBJ2-7, with 10 bases aligning to TRBD1. The CDR3 spans 15 residues. J lost 3 bases, V lost 5 bases, and 7 bases had no gene match. Germline loops: CDR1 MNHEY, CDR2 SMNVEV (reference sequence). The CDR3 spells CASSTSGTGDYEQYF. The CDR3 DNA is TGTGCCAGCAGTACTTCCGGGACAGGGGACTACGAGCAGTACTTC.

The count of this clone is one. The J gene is TRBJ2-2, the V gene TRBV28, with 8 bases fitting TRBD2. The V gene end was trimmed by 5 bases and the J gene end by 5 bases; junction bases not matched to a gene: 10. The CDR3 extends over 16 amino acids. Germline V CDR1 and CDR2: MDHEN, SYDVKM. CDR3 sequence reads: CASSPPSGSRTGELFF. Written as DNA, the CDR3 is TGTGCCAGCAGTCCCCCCAGCGGGAGTCGGACCGGGGAGCTGTTTTTT.

This chain joins TRBV28 and TRBJ2-3; 9 bases agree with TRBD2. Unmatched junction bases numbered 10, after V lost 6 bases and J lost 3 bases. The germline gives CDR1 MDHEN, CDR2 SYDVKM. The CDR3 spans 16 residues. The CDR3 reads CASRTHSGSRTDTQYF. CDR3 in DNA: TGTGCCAGCAGGACTCATAGCGGGAGTAGGACAGATACGCAGTATTTT.

The chain joins TRBV24-1 to TRBJ1-6; D perhaps matches TRBD1 (6 bases). Germline V gene lookup returns CDR1 KGHDR and CDR2 SFDVKD. The CDR3 runs to 13 residues. Trimming shortened V by 5 bases and J by 8 bases, and 9 bases separated the two germline ends. CDR3 coding DNA: TGTGCCACCAGTGCCCCAGGGGATTCACCCCTCCACTTT. Amino acid sequence: CATSAPGDSPLHF.

V usage is TRBV3-1 (or the pseudogene TRBV3-2) and J usage is TRBJ1-6, with a tentative D call TRBD1 (6 bases). CDR1 is LGHDT and CDR2 is YNNKEL in the germline V gene (reference sequence). The ends were cut back, 4 bases at V and 4 bases at J, with 8 bases in the middle. The CDR3 loop spans 14 amino acids. The CDR3 spells CASSPGTYNSPLHF. The CDR3 bases are TGTGCCAGCAGCCCTGGGACATATAATTCACCCCTCCACTTT.

The genes are TRBV11-3 and TRBJ2-5, with 10 bases identical to TRBD2. CDR1 and CDR2 from the germline V gene are SGHNT and YENEEA. With V trimmed by 5 bases and J by 5 bases, 11 bases remained unmatched. CDR3 size: 16 residues. The CDR3 here is CASSPNSGTSDETQYF. The CDR3 DNA follows: TGTGCCAGCAGCCCCAATTCCGGGACTAGCGATGAGACCCAGTACTTC.

The V call is TRBV7-2, the J call TRBJ1-1; 7 bases are a match to TRBD1. Germline V gene lookup returns CDR1 SGHTA and CDR2 FQGNSA. This CDR3 is 19 amino acids long. Unmatched junction bases numbered 22, after V lost 6 bases and J lost 3 bases. The CDR3 DNA sequence: TGTGCCAGCAGACCCCGACAGGGCTCGCCCAACGCCCCCCACACTGAAGCTTTCTTT. It codes for CASRPRQGSPNAPHTEAFF.

V gene TRBV7-9 combines with J gene TRBJ2-5; 8 bases agree with TRBD2. Trimming at V came to 1 base and at J to 0 bases, leaving 13 bases not matched to a gene. The germline V gene encodes CDR1 SEHNR and CDR2 FQNEAQ (reference sequence). There are 19 residues in the CDR3. In DNA form, the CDR3 reads TGTGCCAGCAGCTTAGTACCGGGTACGACTAGCGCGAACCAAGAGACCCAGTACTTC. This gives the protein CASSLVPGTTSANQETQYF.

J is TRBJ2-5 and V is TRBV2; D possibly corresponds to TRBD1 (5 bases). From germline, CDR1 is SNHLY and CDR2 FYNNEI. The V and J ends lost 10 bases and 3 bases respectively, with 15 bases between them. This CDR3 has 13 amino acids. This chain's CDR3 is CATPDSHEETQYF. In DNA, the CDR3 is TGTGCCACTCCCGACAGCCACGAAGAGACCCAGTACTTC.

The chain has TRBV4-1 and TRBJ1-1; D gene ambiguous. V was trimmed by 3 bases and J by 9 bases, leaving 17 bases between them. In germline, CDR1 is MGHRA, CDR2 YSYEKL. The CDR3 sequence is 14 residues long. In DNA form, the CDR3 reads TGCGCCAGCAGCCAGTTTAATCCAGTGTTTAAAGCTTTCTTT. Amino acid sequence: CASSQFNPVFKAFF.

The genes are TRBV19 and TRBJ2-1; 7 bases are a match to TRBD1. The germline V gene has CDR1 LNHDA and CDR2 SQIVND (reference sequence). This CDR3 spans 14 amino acids. V was clipped by 6 bases and J by 2 bases; unmatched bases: 4. CDR3 in DNA: TGTGCCAGTAGAAAGGGGGCCCCCTACAATGAGCAGTTCTTC. It encodes CASRKGAPYNEQFF.

The chain joins TRBV18 to TRBJ2-5; the match to TRBD2 covers 13 bases. J gave up 5 bases and V 0 bases, and 6 bases lay outside the gene matches. Germline loops: CDR1 KGHSH, CDR2 LQKENI. The CDR3 runs to 17 residues. For the CDR3, the DNA is TGTGCCAGCTCACCACCCCGGACTAGCGGGAGTTGGGAGACCCAGTACTTC. It translates to CASSPPRTSGSWETQYF.

The rearrangement joins TRBV3-1 (or the pseudogene TRBV3-2) to TRBJ1-3, with 7 bases matching TRBD1. V dropped 4 bases and J dropped 5; count of bases not matched to a gene: 11. CDR1 is LGHDT and CDR2 is YNNKEL in the germline V gene (reference sequence). The CDR3 runs to 16 residues. The CDR3 spells CASSLPDQGGRNTIYF. In nucleotides, the CDR3 is TGTGCCAGCAGCCTCCCGGATCAGGGGGGAAGAAACACCATATATTTT.

This chain uses TRBV27 with TRBJ2-1; the match to TRBD2 covers 13 bases. CDR1 is MNHEY, CDR2 SMNVEV, per germline (reference sequence). The CDR3 extends over 15 amino acids. Trimming took 5 bases from V and 7 from J; bases not matched to a gene: 5. The CDR3 DNA follows: TGTGCCAGCAGTGGGGGACTAGCGGGGCTAAATGAGCAGTTCTTC. It translates to CASSGGLAGLNEQFF.

This rearrangement joins TRBV28 to TRBJ2-7, with a weak D call TRBD1 (6 bases). V lost 2 bases and J lost 1, with 9 bases in between. Germline V gene data show CDR1 as MDHEN and CDR2 as SYDVKM. The CDR3 has 14 residues. DNA for the CDR3: TGTGCCAGCAGTTTACGAGGGGGTTCCTACGAGCAGTACTTC. Its translation: CASSLRGGSYEQYF.

The CDR3 loop reads CASSVAGVRETQYF. CDR3 bases: TGTGCCAGCAGTGTAGCGGGAGTACGGGAGACCCAGTACTTC. The V gene is TRBV28, the J gene TRBJ2-5; TRBD2 agrees at 9 bases. The J segment lost 5 bases and the V segment lost 5 bases, leaving 6 bases of the junction unmatched. CDR3 length: 14 amino acids. Per the germline V gene, CDR1 is MDHEN and CDR2 is SYDVKM.

The chain combines TRBV2 with TRBJ1-5; D remains ambiguous. This CDR3 is built from 14 residues. With 9 bases removed from V and 0 bases from J, the gap between germline ends came to 12 bases. Germline lookup yields CDR1 SNHLY and CDR2 FYNNEI. CDR3 in DNA: TGTGCCAGTGCCCGGGAAATTAGCAATCAGCCCCAGCATTTT. Protein: CASAREISNQPQHF.

This clone was counted once. This chain joins TRBV3-1 (or the pseudogene TRBV3-2) and TRBJ2-7, with a weak D call TRBD2 (6 bases). There are 14 residues in the CDR3. Between the trimmed V and J ends, which lost 3 bases and 2 bases, there was a span of 11 bases. CDR1 is LGHDT, CDR2 YNNKEL, per germline (reference sequence). CDR3 region: CASSHGGGTYEQYF. The CDR3 bases are TGTGCCAGCAGCCACGGAGGAGGGACCTACGAGCAGTACTTC.

The rearrangement links TRBV2 to TRBJ1-2; TRBD1 is a possible D gene (6 bases). With 6 bases removed from V and 0 bases from J, the gap between germline ends came to 20 bases. Germline values: CDR1 SNHLY, CDR2 FYNNEI. The CDR3 loop spans 17 amino acids. This chain's CDR3 is CASRPPGGASTNYGYTF. DNA of the CDR3: TGTGCCAGCAGACCCCCCGGGGGGGCCTCTACTAACTATGGCTACACCTTC.

V is TRBV6-5 and J is TRBJ2-3; 8 bases are shared with TRBD2. CDR3 length: 14 amino acids. Germline V gene sequence: CDR1 MNHEY, CDR2 SVGAGI. V was pared by 5 bases and J by 3 bases, with 4 bases of the junction left unmatched. In DNA, the CDR3 is TGTGCCAGCAGTCGGGGGGGAGGAACAGATACGCAGTATTTT. This encodes CASSRGGGTDTQYF.

The gene calls are TRBV7-2 and TRBJ2-3; no clear D. Germline V CDR1 and CDR2: SGHTA, FQGNSA. Trimming took 3 bases from V and 0 from J, leaving 7 bases between them. CDR3 size: 14 residues. This CDR3 reads CASSFVSSTDTQYF. The CDR3 DNA reads TGTGCCAGCAGCTTCGTATCCAGCACAGATACGCAGTATTTT.

This sequence joins TRBV28 and TRBJ1-5; D is unresolved. CDR3 size: 15 residues. Germline assignment: CDR1 MDHEN and CDR2 SYDVKM. V gave up 9 bases and J gave up 9 bases, with 24 bases separating them. DNA of the CDR3: TGTGCCAGTAGACTCAGTTTCACCGGGGAAGGGCCCCAGCATTTT. It specifies CASRLSFTGEGPQHF.

The chain combines TRBV11-2 with TRBJ1-6; tentatively, D is TRBD1 (5 bases). Trimming removed 0 bases at V and 9 bases at J, with 9 bases between. Germline V gene data show CDR1 as SGHAT and CDR2 as FQNNGV. The CDR3 sequence is 14 residues long. Here the CDR3 DNA reads TGTGCCAGCAGCTTAGATCAAGACAGTTCACCCCTCCACTTT. This codes for CASSLDQDSSPLHF.

The chain couples TRBV6-5 to TRBJ2-7; D unresolved. The CDR3 is made up of 13 amino acids. Per the germline V gene, CDR1 is MNHEY and CDR2 is SVGAGI. Trimming cost V 5 bases and J 3 bases, with 11 bases left between them. CDR3 sequence: CASSLGAGYEQYF. The CDR3 DNA is TGTGCCAGCAGTCTGGGCGCTGGCTACGAGCAGTACTTC.

The V gene is TRBV2, the J gene TRBJ2-1, with 7 bases matching TRBD2. With 3 bases clipped from V and 7 bases from J, the junction kept 9 bases outside the gene matches. The CDR3 is made up of 15 amino acids. The germline V gene has CDR1 SNHLY and CDR2 FYNNEI. The CDR3, as DNA: TGTGCCAGCAGTGAGATGCCAGCGGGAATAAATGAGCAGTTCTTC. It yields the protein CASSEMPAGINEQFF.

J is TRBJ2-7 and V is TRBV5-1; tentatively, D is TRBD1 (5 bases). The CDR3 is made up of 15 amino acids. V was pared by 0 bases and J by 0 bases, with 10 bases between. Germline CDR1 is SGHRS and CDR2 is YFSETQ. CDR3 loop: CASSLGGANSYEQYF. Here the CDR3 DNA reads TGCGCCAGCAGCTTGGGGGGCGCAAACTCCTACGAGCAGTACTTC. The full variable domain, completed using reference TRBV5-1 and TRBJ2-7, is KAGVTQTPRYLIKTRGQQVTLSCSPISGHRSVSWYQQTPGQGLQFLFEYFSETQRNKGNFPGRFSGRQFSNSRSEMNVSTLELGDSALYLCASSLGGANSYEQYFGPGTRLTVT.